The following is a T cell receptor (beta chain) sequence with its context. The isolated RNA, all of it, was reverse transcribed, so expressed TCRB transcripts were what got sequenced. Repertoires were generated with immunoSEQ multiplex PCR, while TCRdb's copy carries only in-frame clones and drops some. Here the sample spans 350,000 to 450,000 clones, approximately 13% being singletons. Germline V gene data show CDR1 as LNHDA and CDR2 as SQIVND (reference sequence). Trimming at V came to 8 bases and at J to 5 bases, leaving 14 bases not matched to a gene. This CDR3 spans 15 amino acids. These data belong to a study of beta chain features in type 1 diabetes.

This clonotype was obtained from a man aged 25-45 years in good health. The chain combines TRBV19 with TRBJ2-5; 7 nucleotides align to TRBD1. The sequencing input was naive CD4+ T cells from blood. Here the CDR3 DNA reads TGTGCCAGTGCTCTCAAGGGGGCGCCGGGGGAGACCCAGTACTTC. Translating gives CASALKGAPGETQYF. The complete variable domain, with remaining parts taken from reference TRBV19 and TRBJ2-5, reads DGGITQSPKYLFRKEGQNVTLSCEQNLNHDAMYWYRQDPGQGLRLIYYSQIVNDFQKGDIAEGYSVSREKKESFPLTVTSAQKNPTAFYLCASALKGAPGETQYFGPGTRLLVL.